The 11 T cell receptor beta chains below come from one sample, sequenced in a study of beta chain features in type 1 diabetes. The entirety of the isolated RNA underwent reverse transcription, so expressed TCRB transcripts were sequenced. Assay: immunoSEQ multiplex PCR; the TCRdb copy retains only in-frame clones and omits some. Found here are 160,000 or so clones, more than 60% of them singletons; the top ten hold approximately 0.089%. Antigens for these TCRs are unknown. Study-wide points: When Type 1 diabetes patients were examined, their TCRB CDR3s proved moderately but significantly shorter in all four CD4+ subsets.

Source material: naive CD4+ T cells from blood. Source of these receptors: a man aged 25 to 40 with type 1 diabetes.

The chain employs TRBV5-6 and TRBJ2-1, with 8 bases aligning to TRBD2. In germline, CDR1 is SGHDT, CDR2 YYEEEE. V lost 3 bases to trimming and J lost 6 bases; unmatched junction nucleotides: 11. CDR3 length: 16 amino acids. The DNA of the CDR3 is TGTGCCAGCAGCTCACCGGGACTAGAGAATGTCAATGAGCAGTTCTTC. Protein sequence: CASSSPGLENVNEQFF.

This sequence joins TRBV18 and TRBJ2-7; 7 bases align to TRBD1. V was pared by 2 bases and J by 2 bases, with 12 bases of the junction left unmatched. Germline loops: CDR1 KGHSH, CDR2 LQKENI. This CDR3 contains 17 residues. CDR3 protein: CASSPGMLWTGAYEQYF. In nucleotides, the CDR3 is TGTGCCAGCTCACCAGGGATGCTCTGGACAGGAGCCTACGAGCAGTACTTC. The full variable domain, rest sourced from reference TRBV18 and TRBJ2-7, is NAGVMQNPRHLVRRRGQEARLRCSPMKGHSHVYWYRQLPEEGLKFMVYLQKENIIDESGMPKERFSAEFPKEGPSILRIQQVVRGDSAAYFCASSPGMLWTGAYEQYFGPGTRLTVT.

This chain connects TRBV21-1 to TRBJ1-4. TRBV21-1 is described as a pseudogene. This CDR3 has 16 residues. The CDR3 is CASSPHGGRLGEKLFF. The CDR3 region has the DNA TGTGCCAGCAGCCCTCACGGGGGACGTCTAGGTGAAAAACTGTTTTTT.

The table lists this clone with a few counts. CDR3 DNA sequence: TGCGCCAGCAGCCAAGAAAGGGTGGGGGCTCAAGAGACCCAGTACTTC. Translated: CASSQERVGAQETQYF. V and J are TRBV4-1 and TRBJ2-5; D may be TRBD1 (6 bases). CDR3 length: 16 amino acids. Germline CDR1 reads MGHRA; CDR2 reads YSYEKL. The germline V and J ends were trimmed by 0 bases and 2 bases, with 13 bases remaining between them.

This clone was seen a few times. The genes are TRBV29-1 and TRBJ2-5, with 7 bases that match TRBD2. CDR1 and CDR2 from the germline V gene are SQVTM and ANQGSEA. V lost 1 base and J lost 4; bases outside the gene matches: 6. The length of the CDR3 is 14 residues. The CDR3 loop reads CSVEVGGGGETQYF. The CDR3 nucleotides are TGCAGCGTTGAAGTAGGCGGGGGTGGAGAGACCCAGTACTTC.

The table lists this clone with a few counts. A read error may account for a junction end that differs from germline. This chain uses TRBV23-1 with TRBJ1-4; TRBD1 is a possible D gene (5 bases). TRBV23-1 is an open reading frame, and its role is uncertain. CDR3 length: 12 residues. The CDR3: CASSQVRDPTVF. In DNA, the CDR3 is TGCGCCAGCAGTCAGGTCAGGGACCCTACGGTTTTT.

Comments on this clone: Distinct nucleotide sequences in the sample also encode this CDR3. J is TRBJ2-1 and V is TRBV30; tentative D call: TRBD2 (5 bases). Trimming took off 0 bases at V and 7 bases at J, with 7 bases between the two ends. Germline CDR1 and CDR2: GTSNPN and SVGIG (reference sequence). The CDR3 consists of 12 residues. The CDR3 DNA reads TGTGCCTGGAGTGTAACGGGAAATGAGCAGTTCTTC. Amino acid sequence: CAWSVTGNEQFF.

The rearrangement joins TRBV7-9 to TRBJ1-2; a possible D gene is TRBD1 (6 bases). The CDR3 has 15 amino acids. Germline V CDR1 and CDR2: SEHNR, FQNEAQ (reference sequence). The V gene lost 5 bases and the J gene lost 6 bases, with 19 bases spanning the gap. CDR3 sequence reads: CASSLTGTGLHGYTF. The DNA of the CDR3 is TGTGCCAGCAGCCTCACAGGGACCGGCCTGCATGGCTACACCTTC.

The chain joins TRBV19 to TRBJ2-7, with 7 bases that match TRBD1. Germline values: CDR1 LNHDA, CDR2 SQIVND (reference sequence). Unmatched junction bases numbered 16, after V lost 9 bases and J lost 2 bases. The CDR3 spans 16 residues. The DNA for the CDR3 is TGTGCCAGCAAATTCGATTCAGGACAGGCCACCTACGAGCAGTACTTC. This translates into CASKFDSGQATYEQYF.

The chain carries TRBV29-1 and TRBJ1-1; D uncertain. The V gene lost 7 bases and the J gene lost 4 bases, with 13 bases spanning the gap. Germline-derived CDR1 and CDR2 are SQVTM and ANQGSEA. The CDR3 consists of 12 residues. The CDR3 loop is CSAASIGTEAFF. The CDR3 region has the DNA TGCAGCGCAGCCTCAATCGGCACTGAAGCTTTCTTT.

V usage is TRBV7-9 and J usage is TRBJ2-5; 7 nucleotides agree with TRBD1. V dropped 6 bases and J dropped 3; count of bases not matched to a gene: 4. The germline V gene encodes CDR1 SEHNR and CDR2 FQNEAQ (reference sequence). The CDR3 covers 13 residues. CDR3 loop: CASRRTGEETQYF. DNA for the CDR3: TGTGCCAGCAGACGGACAGGAGAAGAGACCCAGTACTTC.